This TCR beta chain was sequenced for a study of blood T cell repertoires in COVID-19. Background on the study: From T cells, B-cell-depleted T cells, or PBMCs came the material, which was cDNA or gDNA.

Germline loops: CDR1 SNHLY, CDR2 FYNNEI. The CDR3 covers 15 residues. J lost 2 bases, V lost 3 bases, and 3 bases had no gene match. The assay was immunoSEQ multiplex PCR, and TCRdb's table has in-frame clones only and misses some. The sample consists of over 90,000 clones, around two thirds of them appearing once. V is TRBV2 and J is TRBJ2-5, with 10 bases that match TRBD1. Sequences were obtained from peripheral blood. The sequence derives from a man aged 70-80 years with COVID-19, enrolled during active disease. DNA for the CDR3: TGTGCCAGCAGTGATGTGGGACAGGGGCAAGAGACCCAGTACTTC. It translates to CASSDVGQGQETQYF.